This section outlines one T cell receptor beta chain sequence together with its context. In Seattle, patients joined the study during active infection and were tracked longitudinally. This sample is part of a study of blood T cell repertoires in COVID-19. Overall study: COVID-19 samples from acute and convalescent phases originated in the United States, Italy and Spain. Sample material is recorded as cDNA or gDNA derived from T cells, B-cell-depleted T cells, or PBMCs.

Germline V gene sequence: CDR1 SGDLS, CDR2 YYNGEE. The CDR3 extends over 15 amino acids. V lost 5 bases, J lost 4 bases, and 5 bases stayed unmatched. In the original analysis: Estimated nucleated cell counts came from reference gene primer amplification. The assay was immunoSEQ multiplex PCR, and TCRdb's table has in-frame clones only and misses some. The DNA was the basis for D and trimming; V, J and clone size are from that table. The sample includes about 240,000 clones, around nine tenths of them seen just once. Sequenced sample: peripheral blood. The chain links TRBV9 to TRBJ2-3; 12 bases line up with TRBD2. The source of this sequence is a man aged 30 to 39 with COVID-19, enrolled during active disease. CDR3 nucleotides: TGTGCCAGCAGTCCTACTAGCGGGGGGCCAGATACGCAGTATTTT. It yields the protein CASSPTSGGPDTQYF.